This TCR beta chain derives from a study of T cells in narcolepsy. The overall study: Patients with NT1 or NT2 and healthy control donors were enrolled.

Whole-study findings and limits: Autoreactive clone sequences were missing from some blood memory CD4+ repertoires. Blood of same and different patients, but not healthy controls, reportedly held recurring autoreactive clonotypes. Same-patient CSF and blood CD4+ T cell clonotypes included HCRT-specific and TRIB2-specific autoreactive ones.

Clones were read by immunoSEQ multiplex PCR, and TCRdb kept only the in-frame ones, dropping some. The table includes 15,000 to 20,000 clones, more than 75% detected once. This clone came up a few times. Its antigen is currently unknown. The sequenced sample was memory (CD45RA-) CD4+ T cells from blood. The sequence came from a human donor in good health.

The DNA for the CDR3 is TGTGCCAGCAGCTTAGCGGGAGTGGGAGAGACCCAGTACTTC. This sequence encodes CASSLAGVGETQYF. The chain couples TRBV7-2 to TRBJ2-5; weak D call: TRBD2 (5 bases). Trimming removed 0 bases at V and 4 bases at J, with 9 bases between. The germline V gene has CDR1 SGHTA and CDR2 FQGNSA. There are 14 residues in the CDR3.